The present TCR beta chain was sequenced within a study of blood T cell repertoires in COVID-19. Germline CDR1 reads MNHEY; CDR2 reads SVGAGI. CDR3 length: 14 residues. Trimming cost V 6 bases and J 2 bases, with 14 bases left between them. Some clones are missing from TCRdb's copy, which holds only in-frame ones; the method was immunoSEQ multiplex PCR. The table has more than 200,000 clones, under 90% seen once. V gene TRBV6-5 combines with J gene TRBJ2-7; D perhaps matches TRBD2 (6 bases). Sequenced material: peripheral blood. The receptor was derived from a man aged 55-75 years with acute or convalescent COVID-19. The DNA for the CDR3 is TGTGCCAGCAGGACTAGTCGGACGCCCTACGAGCAGTACTTC. Residues: CASRTSRTPYEQYF.